Listed below are T cell receptor beta chains from one sample, sequenced in a study of identifying expanded T cells in peripheral blood. The data were produced by immunoSEQ multiplex PCR, yet TCRdb's version contains in-frame clones alone and is incomplete. This sample yields about 47,000 clones, of which 82% are seen a single time; roughly 15% belongs to the top ten. Sequencing input: blood. All receptors come from a person between 18 and 69 years old in good health. Both conserved end residues are part of each CDR3. Each record gives: clone size, J gene, D gene, V gene, CDR3 DNA, CDR3 protein. A D gene is named only where the DNA matches it firmly. Expanded clones are given a class, and other clones once, few, many or no size at all.

size: once
J: TRBJ2-3
D: TRBD1
V: TRBV14
DNA: TGTGCCAGCAGCCAAATGACAGGGAGTGGGATGAGAGATACGCAGTATTTT
CDR3: CASSQMTGSGMRDTQYF

size: NA
J: TRBJ2-5
D: TRBD2
V: TRBV10-2
DNA: TGCGCCAGCAGTGTACGAGTCGGGGCTAGCGGGGGGGCACTAGAGACCCAGTACTTC
CDR3: CASSVRVGASGGALETQYF

size: NA
J: TRBJ2-5
D: NA
V: TRBV10-2
DNA: TGCGCCAGCAGTGCTAACCCGTCCGCAGAAGAGACCCAGTACTTC
CDR3: CASSANPSAEETQYF

size: NA
J: TRBJ2-3
D: NA
V: TRBV9
DNA: TGTGCCAGCAGCGTCGACACGGGGGTTACAGATACGCAGTATTTT
CDR3: CASSVDTGVTDTQYF

size: NA
J: TRBJ2-1
D: TRBD1
V: TRBV9
DNA: TGTGCCAGCAGCGTAGGGGTGGGACAGATCTACAATGAGCAGTTCTTC
CDR3: CASSVGVGQIYNEQFF

size: NA
J: TRBJ1-1
D: NA
V: TRBV28
DNA: TGTGCCAGCAGGAATGGACTTATGGGCTCGAACACTGAAGCTTTCTTT
CDR3: CASRNGLMGSNTEAFF

size: NA
J: TRBJ1-2
D: NA
V: TRBV9
DNA: TGTGCCAGCAGCCACCCGATTGGGGATGGCTACACCTTC
CDR3: CASSHPIGDGYTF

size: NA
J: TRBJ1-2
D: NA
V: TRBV5-1
DNA: TGCGCCAGCAGCCGCACCACAAGCGACTATGGCTACACCTTC
CDR3: CASSRTTSDYGYTF

size: NA
J: TRBJ2-5
D: NA
V: TRBV10-3
DNA: TGTGCCATCAGTGACTCGCTTGCGGGGGCCAAGCTTGCGGGGTCAGAGACCCAGTACTTC
CDR3: CAISDSLAGAKLAGSETQYF

size: NA
J: TRBJ2-7
D: NA
V: TRBV5-1
DNA: TGCGCCAGCAGCTTACGGGGGACATCATATTCCTACGAGCAGTACTTC
CDR3: CASSLRGTSYSYEQYF

size: NA
J: TRBJ2-7
D: NA
V: TRBV15
DNA: TGTGCCACCAGCGTCCCAAGCTCCTACGAGCAGTACTTC
CDR3: CATSVPSSYEQYF

size: NA
J: TRBJ1-3
D: NA
V: TRBV4-3
DNA: TGCGCCAGCAGCCAAGATTTTCAGGGAACTGGAAACACCATATATTTT
CDR3: CASSQDFQGTGNTIYF

size: NA
J: TRBJ2-3
D: NA
V: TRBV7-6
DNA: TGTGCCAGCAGCTTAGATACGCGCACGGATACGCAGTATTTT
CDR3: CASSLDTRTDTQYF

size: once
J: TRBJ2-1
D: TRBD2
V: TRBV4-3
DNA: TGCGCCAGCAGCCAAGGACTAGCGGGGACGTATGAGCAGTTCTTC
CDR3: CASSQGLAGTYEQFF

size: NA
J: TRBJ1-1
D: NA
V: TRBV5-1
DNA: TGCGCCAGCAAGCGCACTTTGAACACTGAAGCTTTCTTT
CDR3: CASKRTLNTEAFF

size: NA
J: TRBJ2-7
D: NA
V: TRBV30
DNA: TGTGCCTGGAGCCGTGGAGGATTGTACACCTACGAGCAGTACTTC
CDR3: CAWSRGGLYTYEQYF

size: NA
J: TRBJ1-1
D: NA
V: TRBV30
DNA: TGTGCCTGGAGTTCGTTGGGTGAAGCTTTCTTT
CDR3: CAWSSLGEAFF

size: NA
J: TRBJ1-2
D: NA
V: TRBV30
DNA: TGTGCCGGGTACCCGCGAAACAAGGGAAGCTACACCTTC
CDR3: CAGYPRNKGSYTF

size: NA
J: TRBJ2-1
D: TRBD1
V: TRBV7-2
DNA: TGTGCCAGCAGCTTATTAGGGACAGGGATTACCTACAATGAGCAGTTCTTC
CDR3: CASSLLGTGITYNEQFF

size: NA
J: TRBJ2-5
D: TRBD1
V: TRBV11-2
DNA: TGTGCCAGCAGCCTAAGGGACAGGGGGCGAGAGACCCAGTACTTC
CDR3: CASSLRDRGRETQYF

size: once
J: TRBJ2-5
D: NA
V: TRBV5-1
DNA: TGCGCCAGCAGCTTGGTTGGGGCCCACCAAGAGACCCAGTACTTC
CDR3: CASSLVGAHQETQYF

size: NA
J: TRBJ1-1
D: NA
V: TRBV2
DNA: TGTGCCAGCAGTGAACCGGATTACAGGGTGGAAGCTTTCTTT
CDR3: CASSEPDYRVEAFF

size: NA
J: TRBJ2-3
D: TRBD2
V: TRBV11-2
DNA: TGTGCCAGCAGTCAAGTGGCGGGGGGGTACACAGATACGCAGTATTTT
CDR3: CASSQVAGGYTDTQYF

size: NA
J: TRBJ2-2
D: NA
V: TRBV10-2
DNA: TGCGCCAGCAGCGGATACGGGGAGCTGTTTTTT
CDR3: CASSGYGELFF

size: NA
J: TRBJ2-3
D: NA
V: TRBV9
DNA: TGTGCCAGCAGCGTATCTCAGGGGAGAGGGACAGATACGCAGTATTTT
CDR3: CASSVSQGRGTDTQYF

size: NA
J: TRBJ1-1
D: NA
V: TRBV14
DNA: TGTGCCAGCAGCCCGACTGGATACCGGGGGGCGAACACTGAAGCTTTCTTT
CDR3: CASSPTGYRGANTEAFF

size: NA
J: TRBJ1-3
D: NA
V: TRBV7-2
DNA: TGTGCCAGCAGCTTAGCCTGGGCAGGAGGGAACACCATATATTTT
CDR3: CASSLAWAGGNTIYF

size: NA
J: TRBJ1-2
D: TRBD1
V: TRBV6-1
DNA: TGTGCCAGCAGTGTTGACAGGGGCTATGGCTACACCTTC
CDR3: CASSVDRGYGYTF

size: NA
J: TRBJ1-1
D: NA
V: TRBV5-5
DNA: TGTGCCAGCAGCTCCGCGGGGGGCATGAACACTGAAGCTTTCTTT
CDR3: CASSSAGGMNTEAFF

size: NA
J: TRBJ2-2
D: NA
V: TRBV18
DNA: TGTGCCAGCTCACCCCGGCCCATTCCCCCGAACACCGGGGAGCTGTTTTTT
CDR3: CASSPRPIPPNTGELFF

size: NA
J: TRBJ1-3
D: NA
V: TRBV9
DNA: TGTGCCAGCAGCGTAGGGGAGCGGGGCTCTGGAAACACCATATATTTT
CDR3: CASSVGERGSGNTIYF

size: NA
J: TRBJ2-1
D: NA
V: TRBV7-3
DNA: NA
CDR3: CASSFGPGLVSEQFF

size: NA
J: TRBJ2-1
D: NA
V: TRBV5-5
DNA: TGTGCCAGCAGCTTGAAATGGAGCGGAGACAATGAGCAGTTCTTC
CDR3: CASSLKWSGDNEQFF

size: NA
J: TRBJ1-5
D: NA
V: TRBV7-8
DNA: TGTGCCAGCAGCTTAACACGCGATCAGCCCCAGCATTTT
CDR3: CASSLTRDQPQHF

size: NA
J: TRBJ2-5
D: TRBD1
V: TRBV23-1
DNA: TGCGCCAGCAGTCAATGTCGACAGGGGGCCGTGGAGACCCAGTACTTC
CDR3: CASSQCRQGAVETQYF

size: NA
J: TRBJ1-1
D: TRBD1
V: TRBV6-6
DNA: TGTGCCAGCAGCCTGACAGGGGGCTCCAGAGACACTGAAGCTTTCTTT
CDR3: CASSLTGGSRDTEAFF

size: NA
J: TRBJ1-2
D: NA
V: TRBV19
DNA: TGTGCCAGCACTAACCTACAGGGATTCCATGGCTACACCTTC
CDR3: CASTNLQGFHGYTF

size: few
J: TRBJ2-4
D: NA
V: TRBV2
DNA: TGTGCCAGCAGTGAAAAAGGGGGTGTCGGGTACATTCAGTACTTC
CDR3: CASSEKGGVGYIQYF

size: NA
J: TRBJ1-1
D: NA
V: TRBV19
DNA: TGTGCCAGTAGGAAGTGGTCCACAGGGAACACTGAAGCTTTCTTT
CDR3: CASRKWSTGNTEAFF

size: NA
J: TRBJ1-1
D: NA
V: TRBV11-3
DNA: TGTGCCAGCAGCCAAGGAACTTCTGGACAACCCCAGGAGGGGTTCTTT
CDR3: CASSQGTSGQPQEGFF

size: NA
J: TRBJ2-1
D: NA
V: TRBV7-6
DNA: TGTGCCAGCAGCTTAGAAGGGAATCGACCCTACAATGAGCAGTTCTTC
CDR3: CASSLEGNRPYNEQFF

size: NA
J: TRBJ1-4
D: NA
V: TRBV19
DNA: TGTGCCAGTAGACCGGTGGGGTATGAAAAACTGTTTTTT
CDR3: CASRPVGYEKLFF

size: NA
J: TRBJ2-7
D: NA
V: TRBV5-1
DNA: TGCGCCAGCAGCCTTGGAGCCTACGAGCAGTACTTC
CDR3: CASSLGAYEQYF

size: once
J: TRBJ2-3
D: TRBD2
V: TRBV4-2
DNA: TGTGCCAGCAGCCCGGATAAGGGGATCGGGCGGGGGGGGCCAGATACGCAGTATTTT
CDR3: CASSPDKGIGRGGPDTQYF

size: NA
J: TRBJ2-1
D: NA
V: TRBV15
DNA: TGTGCCACCAGCAGAGAAGTCCTTCTGGATGAGCAGTTCTTC
CDR3: CATSREVLLDEQFF

size: NA
J: TRBJ1-2
D: TRBD1
V: TRBV5-5
DNA: TGTGCCAGCAGCTTGGCAGGGGGCGAAGGGGATGGCTACACCTTC
CDR3: CASSLAGGEGDGYTF

size: NA
J: TRBJ2-2
D: NA
V: TRBV2
DNA: TGTGCCAGCAGTGAGGGGGGTCCCGGGGAGCTGTTTTTT
CDR3: CASSEGGPGELFF

size: NA
J: TRBJ1-2
D: NA
V: TRBV14
DNA: TGTGCCAGCAAGGTGCAGGGGAGCTATGGCTACACCTTC
CDR3: CASKVQGSYGYTF

size: NA
J: TRBJ2-3
D: TRBD1
V: TRBV11-2
DNA: TGTGCCAGCAGCTCGGGACAGCTTAGGTCAGATACGCAGTATTTT
CDR3: CASSSGQLRSDTQYF

size: NA
J: TRBJ2-7
D: TRBD1
V: TRBV28
DNA: TGTGCCAGTTCCGGGACAGGTAATTACGAGCAGTACTTC
CDR3: CASSGTGNYEQYF

size: few
J: TRBJ1-6
D: NA
V: TRBV30
DNA: TGTGCCTGTCACCCGGGACGAAATTCACCCCTCCACTTT
CDR3: CACHPGRNSPLHF

size: NA
J: TRBJ2-2
D: NA
V: TRBV19
DNA: TGTGCCAGTTGGCGGGCCGGCGGTACCGGGGAGCTGTTTTTT
CDR3: CASWRAGGTGELFF

size: NA
J: TRBJ2-3
D: TRBD2
V: TRBV2
DNA: TGTGCCACCATCTCGGCCAGGCGGGAGGGCCGAGGGACGCAGTATTTT
CDR3: CATISARREGRGTQYF

size: NA
J: TRBJ2-1
D: TRBD2
V: TRBV5-1
DNA: TGCGCCAGCAGCGAGGGACTAGCGAGAGGGACGAGCTACAATGAGCAGTTCTTC
CDR3: CASSEGLARGTSYNEQFF

size: NA
J: TRBJ2-6
D: NA
V: TRBV30
DNA: TGTGCCTGTTACTCTGGGGCCAACGTCCTGACTTTC
CDR3: CACYSGANVLTF

size: once
J: TRBJ2-1
D: TRBD2
V: TRBV5-1
DNA: TGCGCCAGCAGTTCGGCCGTCTCAGCGGGGGGGAATGAGCAGTTCTTC
CDR3: CASSSAVSAGGNEQFF

size: NA
J: TRBJ1-4
D: NA
V: TRBV4-1
DNA: TGCGCCAGCAGCCTTTCAGGGAGGTTGGAAGAAAAACTGTTTTTT
CDR3: CASSLSGRLEEKLFF

size: NA
J: TRBJ1-2
D: TRBD1
V: TRBV6-5
DNA: TGTGCCAGCAGGAGAGGACAGGGGGCCCGAGGCTACACCTTC
CDR3: CASRRGQGARGYTF